This section outlines one T cell receptor beta chain sequence together with its context. This record belongs to a study of cytomegalovirus exposure and HLA in healthy donors. PCR employed 60 Vbeta and 13 Jbeta primers. This table comes from immunoSEQ multiplex PCR, and its TCRdb copy is limited to in-frame clones, with some not included. Of approximately 100,000 clones listed, around three quarters are singletons. The sample was PBMCs. The sequence derives from a female donor in good health and CMV-seropositive.

The CDR3 region has the DNA TGTGCCAGCAGCTGGTCGGGTACTAATGAAAAACTGTTTTTT. This sequence encodes CASSWSGTNEKLFF. The chain combines TRBV2 with TRBJ1-4; D is unresolved. The CDR3 is 14 amino acids. Germline CDR1 and CDR2: SNHLY and FYNNEI. Trimming removed 6 bases at V and 2 bases at J, with 10 bases between.